This TCR beta chain emerged from a study of cytomegalovirus exposure and HLA in healthy donors. The study, taken as a whole, reports: A few CMV-associated chains were confirmed in vitro to be specific for CMV antigens.

Remarks on this clone: Its antigen is undetermined.

The data were produced by immunoSEQ multiplex PCR, yet TCRdb's version contains in-frame clones alone and is incomplete. This sample has tens of thousands of clones; around 96% occur once, and the top ten carry approximately 0.9%. The donors were members of the validation cohort, which comprised 120 subjects and was separate from the first cohort of some 680 subjects. The CDR3 totals 14 residues. The germline V gene has CDR1 SEHNR and CDR2 FQNEAQ (reference sequence). V was pared by 6 bases and J by 4 bases, with 13 bases between. This chain connects TRBV7-9 to TRBJ2-1; the D gene is possibly TRBD1 (6 bases). Sequenced: PBMCs. The sequence was obtained from a man aged 18 to 30 in good health and CMV-seronegative. DNA for the CDR3: TGTGCCAGCAGTGGGGCAGGGGTATACAATGAGCAGTTCTTC. Translating gives CASSGAGVYNEQFF.